A selection of T cell receptor beta chains follows, all from one sample in a study of T-cell reconstitution after alpha-beta-depleted transplantation in children. MiXCR was run by TCRdb on the PCR reads, yielding one entry per CDR3 protein. The sample holds under 450,000 distinct CDR3 sequences, 13% seen once. The material was PBMCs, obtained from the stem cell graft. Receptor source: a human donor who donated a stem cell graft to a child with Fanconi anemia. Each CDR3 is given with its conserved first and last residue. Each record gives: clone size, V gene, J gene, D gene, CDR3 DNA, CDR3 protein. A D gene is named only where the DNA matches it firmly. Some rows have no size entry. The others give once, few or many, or a class for an expanded clone.

clone size: .; V gene: TRBV20-1; J gene: TRBJ1-6; D gene: .; CDR3 DNA: TGCAGTGCTAGAGATCAAAGTTCACCCCTCCACTTT; CDR3 protein: CSARDQSSPLHF
clone size: few; V gene: TRBV12-3/TRBV12-4; J gene: TRBJ2-5; D gene: .; CDR3 DNA: TGTGCCAGCAGCACGGACGGGAGCAGGGAGACCCAGTACTTC; CDR3 protein: CASSTDGSRETQYF
clone size: .; V gene: TRBV9; J gene: TRBJ1-1; D gene: .; CDR3 DNA: TGTGCCAGCAGCGTAGAAGTGAACACTGAAGCTTTCTTT; CDR3 protein: CASSVEVNTEAFF
clone size: .; V gene: TRBV11-2; J gene: TRBJ2-3; D gene: TRBD2; CDR3 DNA: TGTGCCAGCAGCTTAGGGACTAGAACGCAGTATTTT; CDR3 protein: CASSLGTRTQYF
clone size: .; V gene: TRBV27; J gene: TRBJ1-1; D gene: .; CDR3 DNA: TGTGCCAGCAGTTTCTTAGAAAACGCTGAAGCTTTCTTT; CDR3 protein: CASSFLENAEAFF
clone size: few; V gene: TRBV7-2; J gene: TRBJ2-1; D gene: .; CDR3 DNA: TGTGCCAGCAGCTTAGAGTACCAAAATGAGCAGTTCTTC; CDR3 protein: CASSLEYQNEQFF
clone size: .; V gene: TRBV12-3/TRBV12-4; J gene: TRBJ1-3; D gene: TRBD1; CDR3 DNA: TGTGCCAGCAGTCCCCAGACAGGGATAGTAGACACCATATATTTT; CDR3 protein: CASSPQTGIVDTIYF
clone size: few; V gene: TRBV7-2; J gene: TRBJ2-1; D gene: .; CDR3 DNA: TGTGCCAGCAGCCCCTTGGGACTCTACAATGAGCAGTTCTTC; CDR3 protein: CASSPLGLYNEQFF
clone size: .; V gene: TRBV15; J gene: TRBJ2-3; D gene: .; CDR3 DNA: TGTGCCACCAGCACTCGGACTATCGGCACGCAGTATTTT; CDR3 protein: CATSTRTIGTQYF
clone size: few; V gene: TRBV7-9; J gene: TRBJ1-6; D gene: TRBD1; CDR3 DNA: TGTGCCAGCAGCCTGGGACAGGGGGTGGGACCCCTCCACTTT; CDR3 protein: CASSLGQGVGPLHF
clone size: few; V gene: TRBV7-6; J gene: TRBJ2-7; D gene: .; CDR3 DNA: TGTGCCAGCAGCTCGGACTCCGAGCAGTACTTC; CDR3 protein: CASSSDSEQYF
clone size: .; V gene: TRBV5-4; J gene: TRBJ2-5; D gene: TRBD1; CDR3 DNA: TGTGCCAGCAGCTCCCGGACAGGGGAGTCAGGAGAGACCCAGTACTTC; CDR3 protein: CASSSRTGESGETQYF
clone size: .; V gene: TRBV3-1; J gene: TRBJ1-6; D gene: .; CDR3 DNA: TGTGCCAGCAGCCTCTCGACTGGGAATTCACCCCTCCACTTT; CDR3 protein: CASSLSTGNSPLHF
clone size: .; V gene: TRBV5-1; J gene: TRBJ1-2; D gene: .; CDR3 DNA: TGCGCCAGCAGCTTGGAACACGGGGCCTCTAACTATGGCTACACCTTC; CDR3 protein: CASSLEHGASNYGYTF
clone size: few; V gene: TRBV21-1; J gene: TRBJ1-5; D gene: .; CDR3 DNA: TGTGCCCCCTGGGCAGGGGGCTATAGCAATCAGCCCCAGCATTTT; CDR3 protein: CAPWAGGYSNQPQHF
clone size: many; V gene: TRBV7-2; J gene: TRBJ2-5; D gene: .; CDR3 DNA: TGTGCCAGCAGCTTAGAGGCAGGCGACCAAGAGACCCAGTACTTC; CDR3 protein: CASSLEAGDQETQYF